This T cell receptor beta chain was observed in a study of blood T cell repertoires in COVID-19. Study summary: Acute and convalescent COVID-19 specimens originated in the United States, Italy and Spain. PBMCs, B-cell-depleted T cells, or T cells provided the cDNA or gDNA that made up the material.

V was clipped by 3 bases and J by 6 bases, with 12 bases between them. CDR1 and CDR2 (germline): LNHDA, SQIVND (reference sequence). This CDR3 contains 14 residues. As processed by the authors: Estimation of nucleated cell counts was performed using reference gene primer amplification. Assay used: immunoSEQ multiplex PCR; TCRdb lists only in-frame clones, some missing. The V and J calls and clone size were taken over from that table, and D and trimming were inferred from the DNA. The sample includes about 250,000 clones, approximately 90% of them seen just once. The gene calls are TRBV19 and TRBJ2-1; D is ambiguous. This receptor was identified in a young man with active or convalescent COVID-19. Sequencing was done on a sample of peripheral blood. In nucleotides, the CDR3 is TGTGCCAGTAGTATTGGCGAGTCGGGCAATGAGCAGTTCTTC. It is translated as CASSIGESGNEQFF.